The text below deals with one TCR beta chain. The antigen remains unidentified. This sample was included in a study of T cell responses to AZD1222 COVID-19 vaccine. Whole-study results and caveats: With dominance at 160-218 and 743-854, vaccine-associated CD4 TCRs spanned spike.

This CDR3 is 14 amino acids long. Germline values: CDR1 SGHRS, CDR2 YFSETQ. V lost 7 bases, J lost 0 bases, and 13 bases lay in between. Profiling relied on immunoSEQ multiplex PCR, and the TCRdb table lists in-frame clones only, not all of them. Of roughly 120,000 clones listed, 88% are singletons. The receptor's source is an adult in good health. The rearrangement uses TRBV5-1 and TRBJ1-1; unclear D gene. The sequencing used peripheral blood, collected on day 0 of MenACWY control vaccination. The CDR3 DNA is TGCGCCAGCCAAAAGTCTACAGTGAACACTGAAGCTTTCTTT. Its translation: CASQKSTVNTEAFF. The full variable domain, rest sourced from reference TRBV5-1 and TRBJ1-1, is KAGVTQTPRYLIKTRGQQVTLSCSPISGHRSVSWYQQTPGQGLQFLFEYFSETQRNKGNFPGRFSGRQFSNSRSEMNVSTLELGDSALYLCASQKSTVNTEAFFGQGTRLTVV.